The TCR beta chain described here comes from a study of T cell responses to AZD1222 COVID-19 vaccine. The study, taken as a whole, reports: The study sampled repertoires only after the peak T cell response. Baseline testing showed seropositivity in only a handful of AZD1222 recipients.

Some clones are missing from TCRdb's copy, which holds only in-frame ones; the method was immunoSEQ multiplex PCR. Found here are some 49,000 clones, 85% to 90% of them singletons; the top ten hold around 1.1%. Analyses pooled second doses at about 4 or about 12 weeks. The V end was cut by 3 bases, the J end by 2 bases, with 14 bases between. Per germline, CDR1 SGHTA and CDR2 FQGNSA. This CDR3 is built from 15 residues. Notes on this clone: The antigen is undetermined.

The sample in question was peripheral blood, obtained 28 days after the second AZD1222 dose. This chain joins TRBV7-2 and TRBJ2-7, with D perhaps TRBD1 or TRBD2 (5 bases each). The receptor was isolated from an adult who received the AZD1222 COVID-19 vaccine. The CDR3 sequence: CASSFYLGGPYEQYF. The CDR3 nucleotides read TGTGCCAGCAGCTTTTACCTTGGGGGACCCTACGAGCAGTACTTC. The full variable domain, in which reference TRBV7-2 and TRBJ2-7 provide the parts outside the CDR3, is GAGVSQSPSNKVTEKGKDVELRCDPISGHTALYWYRQSLGQGLEFLIYFQGNSAPDKSGLPSDRFSAERTGGSVSTLTIQRTQQEDSAVYLCASSFYLGGPYEQYFGPGTRLTVT.